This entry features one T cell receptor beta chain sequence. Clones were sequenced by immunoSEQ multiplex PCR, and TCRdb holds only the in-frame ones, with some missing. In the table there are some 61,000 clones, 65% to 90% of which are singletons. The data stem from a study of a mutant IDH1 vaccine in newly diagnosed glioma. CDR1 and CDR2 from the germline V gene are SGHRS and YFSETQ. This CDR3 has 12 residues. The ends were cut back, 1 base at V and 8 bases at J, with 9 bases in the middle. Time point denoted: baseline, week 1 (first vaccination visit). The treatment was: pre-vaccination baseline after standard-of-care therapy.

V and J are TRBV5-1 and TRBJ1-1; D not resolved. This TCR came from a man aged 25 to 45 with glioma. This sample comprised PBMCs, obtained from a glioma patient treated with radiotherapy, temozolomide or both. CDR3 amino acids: CASSLLQGEAFF. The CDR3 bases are TGCGCCAGCAGCTTGTTACAAGGGGAAGCTTTCTTT. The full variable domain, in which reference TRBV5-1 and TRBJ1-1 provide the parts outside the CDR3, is KAGVTQTPRYLIKTRGQQVTLSCSPISGHRSVSWYQQTPGQGLQFLFEYFSETQRNKGNFPGRFSGRQFSNSRSEMNVSTLELGDSALYLCASSLLQGEAFFGQGTRLTVV.